The 12 T cell receptor beta chains reported below all come from one sample, sequenced in a study of T cells after yellow fever vaccination. A single record per CDR3 protein comes from TCRdb applying MiXCR to the 5' RACE reads. The top ten clones hold 20% to 25% of a sample with more than 25,000 distinct CDR3 sequences, 6% to 8% of them seen once. This specimen was PBMCs, either bulk or a sorted T-cell subset (CD4+, CD8+, memory, or dextramer-sorted; not recorded which), taken on the day of the yellow fever booster vaccination. The receptors stem from a man aged 30-40 years who received the YFV17D yellow fever vaccine.

This clonotype has more than one count but fewer than ten. V usage is TRBV9 and J usage is TRBJ2-1; TRBD2 matches at 9 bases. Unmatched junction bases numbered 10, after V lost 4 bases and J lost 5 bases. The CDR3 sequence is 16 residues long. CDR1 and CDR2 (germline): SGDLS, YYNGEE. The CDR3 reads CASSLFSGSIDNEQFF. The CDR3, as DNA: TGTGCCAGCAGCCTATTTAGCGGGAGTATCGACAATGAGCAGTTCTTC.

The rearrangement joins TRBV2 to TRBJ1-2; 7 nucleotides align to TRBD1. The length of the CDR3 is 14 residues. CDR1 and CDR2 (germline): SNHLY, FYNNEI. V shed 6 bases and J 7 bases; nucleotides not matched to a gene: 11. CDR3 DNA: TGTGCCAGCAGCGCCCGGGACAGAGGTGGTGGCTACACCTTC. It translates to CASSARDRGGGYTF.

This clonotype has only a few counts. The gene calls are TRBV2 and TRBJ2-6; D is unresolved. Deletions cut 6 bases from V and 0 bases from J, with 6 bases between. The CDR3 covers 14 residues. Germline CDR1 SNHLY, CDR2 FYNNEI. In DNA, the CDR3 is TGTGCCAGCAGGCTGGACTCTGGGGCCAACGTCCTGACTTTC. This encodes CASRLDSGANVLTF.

This clonotype was seen repeatedly, ten times or more. The chain links TRBV5-1 to TRBJ1-4; D perhaps matches TRBD1 (6 bases). The germline CDR1 and CDR2 sequences are SGHRS and YFSETQ. The V end lost 1 base, the J end lost 6 bases, and 16 bases lay between the germline ends. This CDR3 has 16 residues. The CDR3 protein is CASSLPIGGGDEKLFF. The CDR3 DNA reads as TGCGCCAGCAGCTTGCCTATAGGGGGGGGAGATGAAAAACTGTTTTTT.

The genes are TRBV20-1 and TRBJ2-5; D is possibly TRBD1 (8 bases). Trimming left V 3 bases short and J 4 bases short, with 24 bases between. There are 17 residues in the CDR3. CDR1 is DFQATT, CDR2 SNEGSKA, per germline (reference sequence). The CDR3: CSASRNRGGVKIETQYF. The CDR3 region has the DNA TGCAGTGCTAGCAGAAACAGGGGGGGTGTCAAGATAGAGACCCAGTACTTC.

The J gene is TRBJ2-1, the V gene TRBV6-2 or TRBV6-3; 9 nucleotides line up with TRBD2. V lost 7 bases to trimming and J lost 4 bases; unmatched junction nucleotides: 5. CDR3 size: 14 residues. The germline gives CDR1 MNHEY, CDR2 SVGEGT. For the CDR3, the DNA is TGTGCCAGCAACCGACTAGCGGCGTACAATGAGCAGTTCTTC. It translates to CASNRLAAYNEQFF.

The chain employs TRBV5-1 and TRBJ2-1, with 7 bases aligning to TRBD1. Germline V gene lookup returns CDR1 SGHRS and CDR2 YFSETQ. The CDR3 sequence is 13 residues long. Losses at the gene ends were 4 bases for V and 7 bases for J; bases not matched to a gene: 5. The DNA for the CDR3 is TGCGCCAGCAGCACTGACAGGGCAAATGAGCAGTTCTTC. It translates to CASSTDRANEQFF. The full variable domain, completed using reference TRBV5-1 and TRBJ2-1, is KAGVTQTPRYLIKTRGQQVTLSCSPISGHRSVSWYQQTPGQGLQFLFEYFSETQRNKGNFPGRFSGRQFSNSRSEMNVSTLELGDSALYLCASSTDRANEQFFGPGTRLTVL.

There are many counts of this clonotype. The chain couples TRBV29-1 to TRBJ2-1, with 13 nucleotides matching TRBD2. The CDR3 totals 12 residues. The trim removed 8 bases at V and 15 bases at J, leaving 10 bases unmatched. CDR1 is SQVTM, CDR2 ANQGSEA, per germline. In DNA, the CDR3 is TGCAGCACTTCGACTAGCGGGGGGCTCGGGTTCTTC. Protein product: CSTSTSGGLGFF.

This clonotype turned up a few times. The chain combines TRBV9 with TRBJ2-1; no clear D gene. The CDR3 runs 13 residues. Germline loops: CDR1 SGDLS, CDR2 YYNGEE. V dropped 4 bases and J dropped 2 bases, with 7 bases sitting between them. The CDR3 sequence: CASSLRPYNEQFF. The CDR3 DNA sequence: TGTGCCAGCAGCCTTCGACCCTACAATGAGCAGTTCTTC.

This clonotype showed up many times. This chain connects TRBV27 to TRBJ2-7; 13 positions match TRBD2. The germline V gene has CDR1 MNHEY and CDR2 SMNVEV (reference sequence). With V trimmed by 6 bases and J by 3 bases, 8 bases remained unmatched. This CDR3 contains 16 residues. CDR3 region: CASSPPGLAGRYEQYF. The DNA of the CDR3 is TGTGCCAGCAGCCCCCCGGGACTAGCGGGGCGCTACGAGCAGTACTTC.

This chain links TRBV15 with TRBJ1-5; D gene uncertain. This CDR3 comprises 15 residues. Germline V CDR1 and CDR2: LNHNV, YYDKDF (reference sequence). V lost 0 bases and J 9 bases, leaving 15 bases between the germline ends. CDR3 bases: TGTGCCACCAGCAGAGATCATGGAGGGAACAGGCCCCAGCATTTT. This codes for CATSRDHGGNRPQHF.

This clonotype was seen many times. The rearrangement joins TRBV12-3 or TRBV12-4 to TRBJ2-1; D is perhaps TRBD1 (8 bases). Trimming pared 3 bases from V and 9 bases from J, leaving 24 bases between. This CDR3 region has 17 residues. The CDR3: CASSFGPDRGGGGEQFF. The CDR3, as DNA: TGTGCCAGCAGTTTCGGACCCGACAGGGGAGGCGGGGGTGAGCAGTTCTTC.